This T cell receptor (beta chain) comes out of a study of CD8 T cells in Susac syndrome. Per germline, CDR1 DFQATT and CDR2 SNEGSKA (reference sequence). Trimming cost V 0 bases and J 1 base, with 18 bases left between them. This CDR3 has 17 amino acids. The T cells that were sequenced for TCR beta were CD8+ and CD4+ cells from blood. CD8+ and CD4+ T cells were negatively isolated; TEMRA cells were FACS-enriched. Reverse transcription of roughly 0.45 to 1 ug RNA was performed with random hexamers. Amplification of TCR beta CDR3 spanned 54 Vbeta and 13 Jbeta via immunoSEQ multiplex PCR. A single record per CDR3 protein comes from TCRdb applying MiXCR to the immunoSEQ multiplex PCR reads. The sample has 90,000 or so distinct CDR3 sequences; 90% to 95% are singletons.

This rearrangement joins TRBV20-1 to TRBJ2-5; D is perhaps TRBD2 (6 bases). Sequencing was carried out using CD8+ T cells from PBMCs. This clonotype was sampled from a human donor in good health. The CDR3 sequence: CSARDLAPSVIQETQYF. The CDR3 coding sequence is TGCAGTGCTAGAGATCTAGCGCCGTCCGTTATCCAAGAGACCCAGTACTTC.